A single T cell receptor beta chain is shown here with its context. Its antigen is unknown. V lost 7 bases and J lost 1; bases outside the gene matches: 7. This CDR3 spans 15 amino acids. Germline assignment: CDR1 MDHEN and CDR2 SYDVKM. Primers for the PCR totalled 60 Vbeta and 13 Jbeta. Profiling relied on immunoSEQ multiplex PCR, and the TCRdb table lists in-frame clones only, not all of them. Its listing shows 100,000 to 150,000 clones. The entry originates in a study of cytomegalovirus exposure and HLA in healthy donors. Findings and limits, study-wide: An apparent linkage of common viral pathogens to several of the most significant clusters emerged in a later analysis.

V gene TRBV28 combines with J gene TRBJ2-5; TRBD2 matches at 9 bases. The sequence was collected from a man in his forties in good health and CMV-seronegative. The specimen sequenced was PBMCs. DNA of the CDR3: TGTGCCAGCACCCTAGCGGGAACAGGCCAAGAGACCCAGTACTTC. This gives the protein CASTLAGTGQETQYF.